This entry is about one T cell receptor beta chain. Its antigen is still unknown. Measured with immunoSEQ multiplex PCR; TCRdb has only the in-frame clones, and not every one. The profile shows about 69,000 clones, approximately 87% of them singletons. The entry originates in a study of T cell responses to AZD1222 COVID-19 vaccine. Broader study findings: Nearly half of spike-specific TCRs reportedly target variant regions that are unmutated in the B.1.351 and B.1.1.7 variants.

CDR3 length: 12 amino acids. Germline-derived CDR1 and CDR2 are SQVTM and ANQGSEA. Trimming took 3 bases from V and 3 from J, leaving 5 bases between them. The chain links TRBV29-1 to TRBJ2-2; no definite D call. The material sequenced was peripheral blood, taken 28 days after the second AZD1222 dose. This receptor was taken from an adult who received the AZD1222 COVID-19 vaccine. The CDR3 nucleotides are TGCAGCGTTGATAGCTACACCGGGGAGCTGTTTTTT. Its translation is CSVDSYTGELFF.